A selection of T cell receptor beta chains follows, all from one sample in a study of OX40 agonist ivuxolimab in advanced cancers. Assay used: immunoSEQ multiplex PCR; TCRdb lists only in-frame clones, some missing. The table records approximately 25,000 clones, roughly 87% of them present only once. Source: CD4+ or CD8+ T cells sorted from blood, taken in a trial of the OX40 agonist ivuxolimab. Receptor source: an adult with an advanced solid tumor such as melanoma, head and neck, liver or kidney cancer. Both conserved end residues are part of each CDR3. A D gene is named only where the DNA matches it firmly. Rows may omit the clone size; those that give it use once, few, many or a size class.

DNA	CDR3	D	length	V	size	J
TGTGCCAGCAGTTTCGGGGGGTACGAGCAGTACTTC	CASSFGGYEQYF	TRBD2	12	TRBV25-1	.	TRBJ2-7
TGTGCCATCCCGACAGGGTATGGCTACACCTTC	CAIPTGYGYTF	TRBD1	11	TRBV10-3	few	TRBJ1-2
TGTGCCAGCAGTTTCCCAGGGTCGTACAATGAGCAGTTCTTC	CASSFPGSYNEQFF	.	14	TRBV27	.	TRBJ2-1
TGCGCCAGCAGCCTGGGACAGCTCTTCACCGGGGAGCTGTTTTTT	CASSLGQLFTGELFF	TRBD1	15	TRBV4-1	.	TRBJ2-2
TGTGCCAGCAGTGAAGGCGACAGTTACGAGCAGTACTTC	CASSEGDSYEQYF	.	13	TRBV2	.	TRBJ2-7
TGCGCCAGCTCCCAGCGGGGGGGCCTAAATGAGCAGTTCTTC	CASSQRGGLNEQFF	TRBD2	14	TRBV5-1	.	TRBJ2-1
TGTGCCAGCAGGGACGAGGACAGAAGTAGTGACGAGCAGTACTTC	CASRDEDRSSDEQYF	.	15	TRBV2	.	TRBJ2-7
TGCAGCGTTGAAGGTGGACACCCGCTAGCCTACGAGCAGTACTTC	CSVEGGHPLAYEQYF	.	15	TRBV29-1	.	TRBJ2-7
TGTGCCAGCAGTTACTTCGCAGGGCCTTCTGGAAACACCATATATTTT	CASSYFAGPSGNTIYF	.	16	TRBV6-5	.	TRBJ1-3
TGCGCCAGCAGCCAGCGGGCAGGGACTTTCTATGGCTACACCTTC	CASSQRAGTFYGYTF	.	15	TRBV4-3	.	TRBJ1-2
TGTGCCAGCAGCATCTCCACTAGCGGGGTAAACGAGCAGTACTTC	CASSISTSGVNEQYF	TRBD2	15	TRBV7-6	few	TRBJ2-7
TGTGCCAGTAGTATGGTGCCCGCCCCAGATACGCAGTATTTT	CASSMVPAPDTQYF	.	14	TRBV19	.	TRBJ2-3
TGTGCCAGCAGCTCCCTGGGGTCCAATCAGCCCCAGCATTTT	CASSSLGSNQPQHF	.	14	TRBV13	.	TRBJ1-5